This T cell receptor (beta chain) was sequenced in a study of cytomegalovirus exposure and HLA in healthy donors. Looking at the study overall: The 120 validation repertoires used the same platform as the approximately 700 first-cohort repertoires (as reported by a later analysis).

The protocol was immunoSEQ multiplex PCR, while the TCRdb copy is restricted to in-frame clones and leaves out a portion. This table holds approximately 260,000 clones, approximately 86% found once. Looked up from germline, CDR1 is SGHVS and CDR2 is FQNEAQ. The CDR3 covers 13 residues. V gave up 3 bases and J gave up 5 bases, with 10 bases separating them. This TCR came from a woman aged 30 to 39 in good health and CMV-seropositive. The chain links TRBV7-8 to TRBJ2-5, with D perhaps TRBD1 (5 bases). Material for sequencing was PBMCs. As DNA, the CDR3 is TGTGCCAGCAGCTTGACAGTAAGGGAGACCCAGTACTTC. Its translation: CASSLTVRETQYF. The whole variable domain, remainder taken from reference TRBV7-8 and TRBJ2-5, is GAGVSQSPRYKVAKRGQDVALRCDPISGHVSLFWYQQALGQGPEFLTYFQNEAQLDKSGLPSDRFFAERPEGSVSTLKIQRTQQEDSAVYLCASSLTVRETQYFGPGTRLLVL.